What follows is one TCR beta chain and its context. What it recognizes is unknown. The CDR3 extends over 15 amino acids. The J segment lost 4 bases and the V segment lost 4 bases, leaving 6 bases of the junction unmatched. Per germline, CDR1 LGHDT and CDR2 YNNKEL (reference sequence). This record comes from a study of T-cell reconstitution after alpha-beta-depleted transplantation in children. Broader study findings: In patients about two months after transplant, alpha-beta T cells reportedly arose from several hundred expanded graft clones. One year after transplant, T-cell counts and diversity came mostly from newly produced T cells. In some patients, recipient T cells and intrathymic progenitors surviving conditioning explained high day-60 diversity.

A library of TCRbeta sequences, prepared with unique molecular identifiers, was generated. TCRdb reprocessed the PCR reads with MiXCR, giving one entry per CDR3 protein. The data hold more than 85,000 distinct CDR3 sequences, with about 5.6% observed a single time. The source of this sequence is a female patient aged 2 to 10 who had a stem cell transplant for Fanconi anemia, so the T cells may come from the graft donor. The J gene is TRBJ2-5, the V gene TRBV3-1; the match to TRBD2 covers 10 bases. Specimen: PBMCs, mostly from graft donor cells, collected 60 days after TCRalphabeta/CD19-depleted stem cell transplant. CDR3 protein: CASSPSGGAGETQYF. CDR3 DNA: TGTGCCAGCAGCCCCAGCGGGGGGGCAGGAGAGACCCAGTACTTC.